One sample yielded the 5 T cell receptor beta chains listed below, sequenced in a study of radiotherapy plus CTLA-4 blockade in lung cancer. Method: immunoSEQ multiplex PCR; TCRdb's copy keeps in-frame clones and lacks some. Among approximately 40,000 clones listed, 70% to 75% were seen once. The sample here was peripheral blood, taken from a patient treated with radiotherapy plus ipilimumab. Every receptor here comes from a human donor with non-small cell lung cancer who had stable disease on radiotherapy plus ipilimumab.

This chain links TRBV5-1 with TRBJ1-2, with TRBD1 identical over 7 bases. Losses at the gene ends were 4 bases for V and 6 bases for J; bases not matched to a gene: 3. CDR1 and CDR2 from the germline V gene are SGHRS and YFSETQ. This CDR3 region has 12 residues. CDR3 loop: CASSPGTDGYTF. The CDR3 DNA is TGCGCCAGCAGCCCGGGGACAGATGGCTACACCTTC.

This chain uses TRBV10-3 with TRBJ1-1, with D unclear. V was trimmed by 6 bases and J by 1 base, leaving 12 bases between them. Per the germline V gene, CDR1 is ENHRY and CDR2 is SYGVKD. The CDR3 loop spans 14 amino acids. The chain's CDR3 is CAIRTEEENTEAFF. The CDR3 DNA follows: TGTGCCATCAGGACCGAGGAGGAGAACACTGAAGCTTTCTTT.

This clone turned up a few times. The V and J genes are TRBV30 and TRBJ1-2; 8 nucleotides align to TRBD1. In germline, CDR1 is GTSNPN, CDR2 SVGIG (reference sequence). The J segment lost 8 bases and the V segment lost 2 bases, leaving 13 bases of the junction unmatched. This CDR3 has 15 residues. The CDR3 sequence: CAWSFSRTGTEGYTF. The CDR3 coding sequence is TGTGCCTGGAGTTTCTCTAGGACAGGGACAGAGGGCTACACCTTC.

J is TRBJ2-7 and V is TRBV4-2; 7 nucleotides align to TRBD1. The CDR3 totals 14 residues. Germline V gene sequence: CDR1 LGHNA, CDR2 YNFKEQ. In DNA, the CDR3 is TGTGCCAGCAGCCAAGATAGGGGCCAGGGACAGTGGGACGTC. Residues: CASSQDRGQGQWDV.

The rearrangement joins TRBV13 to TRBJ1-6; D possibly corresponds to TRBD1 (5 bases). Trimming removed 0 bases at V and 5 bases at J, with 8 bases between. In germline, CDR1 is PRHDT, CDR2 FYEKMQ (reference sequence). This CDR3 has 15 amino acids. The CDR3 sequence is CASSLGRQNNSPLHF. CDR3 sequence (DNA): TGTGCCAGCAGCTTAGGCCGACAGAATAATTCACCCCTCCACTTT.